What follows is one T cell receptor beta chain and its context. This clone was found a few times. This receptor's antigen is unknown. There are no base qualities to consult, and no much larger clone falls within one base. Each donor gave one peripheral blood draw, averaging about 120 mL, which was collected into heparinised tubes. Using a panel that included CD45RO, CCR7, CD25, CD127, CD95 and CD27, naive, central memory, regulatory and stem cell-like memory CD4+ T cells were sorted on a BD FACSAria II. A purity above 95% was achieved for all sorted populations. PBMCs were isolated immediately by Lymphoprep density gradient centrifugation and stained directly without culture. So that batch effects would be minimized, each experiment stained and sorted samples in pairs, pairing one healthy donor with one patient. The data originate from a study of beta chain features in type 1 diabetes (dated by TCRdb to 2016 to 2018). Notes on the research overall: Mean age, gender distribution, total cell number and subset yield did not differ between patients and healthy donors. A total of some 100,000,000 sorted cells were examined across all samples, and the number of cells per subset was strongly correlated with RNA yield. In the study, recently diagnosed type 1 diabetes patients and matched healthy donors were compared on the TCRB repertoires of their sorted circulating CD4+ T cell subsets. Regulatory and stem cell-like memory subsets were isolated from only 8 patients and roughly eight healthy donors, whereas naive and central memory subsets came from all 28 donors. Results and caveats for the whole study, not just this receptor: Naive, central memory and regulatory TCRB repertoires appeared more similar among patients than among healthy donors. Because cDNA was sequenced instead of genomic DNA, activated cells with high expression could be over-represented, although the groups did not differ in activation or CD3 levels. Type 1 diabetes patients showed a moderate but significant shortening of TCRB CDR3 length in all four CD4+ subsets. Fewer insertions and more nucleotide deletions at VDJ recombination sites were observed in patients with type 1 diabetes, implying thymic rearrangement abnormalities. Only small numbers of individuals were included in the HLA sub-analyses, which left unresolved whether HLA type had any influence on TCRB rearrangement. Shorter templates might have been favored by PCR, but patient and control samples were amplified and corrected together, so both groups would have been affected equally by any skew.

Trimming at the junction amounts to 2 bases on V and 0 bases on J, and the germline ends lie 5 bases apart. The cysteine opens and the phenylalanine closes a CDR3 of 15 amino acids. The kept DNA is CDR3 alone, 45 bases in frame from the first base. The germline V gene (reference sequence) sets CDR1 to MNHNY and CDR2 to SVGAGI. The entire isolated RNA was reverse transcribed using the High Capacity cDNA Reverse Transcription Kit, and thus expressed TCRB transcripts were sequenced. Naive, central memory and regulatory T cell samples underwent deep immunoSEQ sequencing, averaging about 3.57 million total reads per sample. After sorted cells were lysed in RLT buffer, RNA was extracted with DNase-treated RNeasy Micro or Mini kits, with the choice depending on cell number. To prevent cross-contamination, each cell subset was processed individually, whereas patient and healthy donor samples were processed jointly. The immunoSEQ multiplex PCR was used to amplify TCRB sequences from cDNA, yielding 87-bp fragments that span the CDR3 region. Sequencing of the amplicons was done on the Illumina HiSeq platform. The original methods were these. Synthetic template baselines were used to correct PCR bias computationally, reads within Hamming distance 2 were collapsed, and singletons that could not be merged were discarded. Reads were aligned against IMGT so that V, D and J genes, CDR3 length and insertions or deletions at six rearrangement sites could be assigned. Within each subset, clonotype counts were normalized to the number of sorted cells before true diversity and Gini coefficients were calculated with the tcR R package. Repertoire sharing was quantified using the overlap coefficient calculated on TCRB nucleotide sequences. Out-of-frame TCRB sequences from naive cells were analyzed as a proxy for the pre-selection repertoire. TCRdb carries this immuneACCESS record with in-frame sequences only. Its versions omit some clonotypes, under half of them owing to an unresolved V gene in the studies checked, with the rest unexplained. V, J and clone size reflect that table, while D and trimming were determined from the DNA. For this sample there are hundreds of thousands of clones; approximately 10% appear just once. The ten largest clonotypes hold around 0.017% of the sample.

The sequenced sample consisted of naive CD4+ T cells from blood. Reading the label with the study, this specimen's cell subset or site is: true naive CD4+ T cells. This sequence was found in a young man with type 1 diabetes. Rearrangement joined TRBV6-6 to TRBJ2-6; the D gene cannot be resolved reliably. The CDR3 here reads CASSYEHSGANVLTF. In nucleotides, the sequence is TGTGCCAGCAGTTACGAGCACTCTGGGGCCAACGTCCTGACTTTC.